This TCR beta chain was documented in a study of Ad26.COV2.S vaccination and SARS-CoV-2 variants. The treatment: approximately 18 received Ad26.COV2.S at low or high dose, single or two shots; 5 received placebo; per-sample allocation not given. Collection of the samples took place on day 63 after the first injection of vaccine or placebo. CDR1 and CDR2 from the germline V gene are SGHNT and YYREEE (reference sequence). The ends lost 3 bases at V and 4 bases at J; junction bases unmatched: 8. The CDR3 sequence is 15 residues long. Libraries were prepared by immunoSEQ multiplex PCR; TCRdb keeps only in-frame clonotypes and omits some of them. The repertoire consists of about 350,000 clones, with around 89% occurring once and the leading ten covering under 6%.

Sequenced material: peripheral blood, taken in a trial of Ad26.COV2.S vaccine versus placebo. This clonotype was obtained from a person aged 18-65 years who received the Ad26.COV2.S COVID-19 vaccine or a placebo. This chain links TRBV5-4 with TRBJ2-7; 9 nucleotides agree with TRBD1. CDR3 loop: CASSYTGTGTYEQYF. The CDR3 coding sequence is TGTGCCAGCAGCTATACCGGGACAGGGACATACGAGCAGTACTTC.